This TCR beta chain was sequenced during a study of blood T cells in healthy people across ages. This clonotype was seen ten or more times. With a J-beta primer mix and a sample-barcoded 5' primer, a second PCR ran about 7 to 12 cycles. TCRdb fed the 5' RACE reads into MiXCR, producing one record per CDR3 protein. The repertoire consists of approximately 780,000 distinct CDR3 sequences, with around a quarter occurring once and the leading ten covering over 2.5%. Germline CDR1 reads ENHRY; CDR2 reads SYGVKD. The CDR3 spans 15 residues. Trimming cost V 11 bases and J 1 base, with 20 bases left between them. This sample was shared with a second study, whose subject was T cells of mothers and their children. That work states: In each mother, TCR beta CDR3 reads exceeded 10 million; in each child, they numbered 3 million to 3.5 million. Sequencing revealed no T cell clones that were persistent and microchimeric.

V and J are TRBV10-3 and TRBJ1-1, with D possibly TRBD1 on 5 matching bases. This clonotype originated in a boy aged 5-17 years in good health. The specimen sequenced was blood. The chain's CDR3 is CAVHSSGQANTEAFF. In nucleotides, the CDR3 is TGTGCCGTCCACTCATCTGGACAAGCGAACACTGAAGCTTTCTTT.